The next 27 T cell receptor beta chains were all read from a single sample in a study of cytomegalovirus exposure and HLA in healthy donors. Primers for the PCR totalled 60 Vbeta and 13 Jbeta. Only in-frame clones appear in the TCRdb table, and some are missing; sequencing was by immunoSEQ multiplex PCR. The table records under 200,000 clones, almost 80% of them present only once. The sequencing sample was made of PBMCs. These receptors all come from a man aged 25 to 40 in good health and CMV-seronegative.

This rearrangement joins TRBV7-2 to TRBJ2-5, with TRBD2 as a possible D gene (5 bases). The V and J ends lost 1 base and 4 bases respectively, with 13 bases between them. CDR3 size: 15 residues. Per germline, CDR1 SGHTA and CDR2 FQGNSA. As DNA, the CDR3 is TGTGCCAGCAGCTTAGTACTAGGACCAGCAGAGACCCAGTACTTC. This gives the protein CASSLVLGPAETQYF. The full variable domain, rest sourced from reference TRBV7-2 and TRBJ2-5, is GAGVSQSPSNKVTEKGKDVELRCDPISGHTALYWYRQSLGQGLEFLIYFQGNSAPDKSGLPSDRFSAERTGGSVSTLTIQRTQQEDSAVYLCASSLVLGPAETQYFGPGTRLLVL.

The chain uses TRBV30 and TRBJ2-3; perhaps TRBD2 as D (6 bases). From germline, CDR1 is GTSNPN and CDR2 SVGIG (reference sequence). The CDR3 spans 14 residues. V lost 2 bases and J 1 base, leaving 10 bases between the germline ends. The CDR3, as DNA: TGTGCCTGGAGTATGGTAGCGGGCACAGATACGCAGTATTTT. Translated, it gives CAWSMVAGTDTQYF.

J is TRBJ1-2 and V is TRBV5-1; D remains unclear. From germline, CDR1 is SGHRS and CDR2 YFSETQ. V was clipped by 5 bases and J by 6 bases, with 17 bases between them. This CDR3 is built from 14 residues. Here the CDR3 DNA reads TGCGCCAGCAGATATCACGGAACAGACGATGGCTACACCTTC. Its translation is CASRYHGTDDGYTF. The variable domain in full, with the rest retrieved from reference TRBV5-1 and TRBJ1-2, is KAGVTQTPRYLIKTRGQQVTLSCSPISGHRSVSWYQQTPGQGLQFLFEYFSETQRNKGNFPGRFSGRQFSNSRSEMNVSTLELGDSALYLCASRYHGTDDGYTFGSGTRLTVV.

The chain carries TRBV19 and TRBJ1-4, with 9 positions matching TRBD1. V was pared by 5 bases and J by 8 bases, with 12 bases of the junction left unmatched. CDR3 length: 16 amino acids. The V gene's germline CDR1 is LNHDA and CDR2 SQIVND (reference sequence). The CDR3 region is CASSFKQGALREKLFF. In DNA form, the CDR3 reads TGTGCCAGTAGTTTTAAACAGGGGGCGCTGAGAGAAAAACTGTTTTTT.

This clone was seen just once. The V gene is TRBV5-4, the J gene TRBJ2-3; D is perhaps TRBD2 (5 bases). This CDR3 has 15 residues. V gave up 2 bases and J gave up 5 bases, with 15 bases separating them. CDR1 is SGHNT, CDR2 YYREEE, per germline (reference sequence). CDR3 DNA: TGTGCCAGCAGCTTCAACGGGGAAGTGAGAGATACGCAGTATTTT. Amino acids: CASSFNGEVRDTQYF.

CDR3 sequence reads: CASSKYQGEETQYF. The CDR3 DNA is TGTGCCAGTAGTAAATACCAGGGGGAAGAGACCCAGTACTTC. The J gene is TRBJ2-5, the V gene TRBV19; the match to TRBD1 covers 7 bases. The germline gives CDR1 LNHDA, CDR2 SQIVND (reference sequence). V was clipped by 4 bases and J by 3 bases; unmatched bases: 5. The CDR3 covers 14 residues.

The CDR3 loop reads CASAGLSGANVLTF. The CDR3 DNA sequence: TGTGCCAGCGCAGGGTTGTCCGGGGCCAACGTCCTGACTTTC. The J gene is TRBJ2-6, the V gene TRBV2; D might be TRBD1 (5 bases). This CDR3 is built from 14 residues. Looked up from germline, CDR1 is SNHLY and CDR2 is FYNNEI. V was cut by 8 bases and J by 4 bases, with 12 bases left in between.

The rearrangement links TRBV15 to TRBJ2-2; 8 positions agree with TRBD2. Trimming cost V 5 bases and J 2 bases; bases outside gene matches: 4. Germline V gene sequence: CDR1 LNHNV, CDR2 YYDKDF (reference sequence). The CDR3 extends over 15 amino acids. The CDR3 bases are TGTGCCACCAGCCGCAGCGGGGGAAACACCGGGGAGCTGTTTTTT. Its translation is CATSRSGGNTGELFF. The full variable domain, completed using reference TRBV15 and TRBJ2-2, is DAMVIQNPRYQVTQFGKPVTLSCSQTLNHNVMYWYQQKSSQAPKLLFHYYDKDFNNEADTPDNFQSRRPNTSFCFLDIRSPGLGDTAMYLCATSRSGGNTGELFFGEGSRLTVL.

The chain combines TRBV9 with TRBJ2-7; 9 bases are a match to TRBD2. Trimming removed 4 bases from V and 6 bases from J; junction bases left unmatched: 8. Germline values: CDR1 SGDLS, CDR2 YYNGEE. The CDR3 has 14 amino acids. The CDR3 nucleotides read TGTGCCAGCAGCATTAGCGGGAGTCCTGGCGAGCAGTACTTC. This gives the protein CASSISGSPGEQYF.

The chain has TRBV30 and TRBJ1-1; 7 positions agree with TRBD1. Trimming took 0 bases from V and 3 from J; bases not matched to a gene: 1. The CDR3 runs to 13 residues. The V gene's germline CDR1 is GTSNPN and CDR2 SVGIG (reference sequence). In nucleotides, the CDR3 is TGTGCCTGGAGTGTAGGGGGCTACACTGAAGCTTTCTTT. This gives the protein CAWSVGGYTEAFF.

This chain links TRBV9 with TRBJ1-2; 11 bases align to TRBD1. This CDR3 has 17 residues. V lost 0 bases, J lost 8 bases, and 12 bases stayed unmatched. Germline-derived CDR1 and CDR2 are SGDLS and YYNGEE. The CDR3 loop reads CASSVEREWTGGTGYTF. The CDR3 region has the DNA TGTGCCAGCAGCGTAGAGAGGGAGTGGACAGGGGGCACAGGCTACACCTTC.

This clone was counted between two and nine times. Other DNA sequences in the same sample also yield this CDR3. The V call is TRBV25-1, the J call TRBJ2-7; 9 bases align to TRBD1. CDR3 size: 13 residues. V shed 6 bases, J shed 2 bases, and the junction held 2 bases outside the gene matches. CDR1 is MGHDK, CDR2 SYGVNS, per germline. CDR3 sequence (DNA): TGTGCCAGCAGCGGGACAGGGACCTACGAGCAGTACTTC. Translation: CASSGTGTYEQYF.

This chain links TRBV7-6 with TRBJ1-5; 7 bases are shared with TRBD1. This CDR3 is 15 amino acids long. The junction had 0 bases not matched to a gene; V was cut back by 1 base and J by 0 bases. The V gene's germline CDR1 is SGHVS and CDR2 FNYEAQ. Here the CDR3 DNA reads TGTGCCAGCAGCTTAGGACAGGGTAGCAATCAGCCCCAGCATTTT. Protein product: CASSLGQGSNQPQHF.

CDR3 sequence reads: CASSESQVAKNIQYF. CDR3 in DNA: TGTGCCAGCAGTGAATCGCAGGTAGCCAAAAACATTCAGTACTTC. The rearrangement uses TRBV2 and TRBJ2-4; D is undetermined. The V end was cut by 2 bases, the J end by 0 bases, with 8 bases between. CDR3 length: 15 amino acids. The germline V gene encodes CDR1 SNHLY and CDR2 FYNNEI. The full variable domain, with the rest looked up from reference TRBV2 and TRBJ2-4, is EPEVTQTPSHQVTQMGQEVILRCVPISNHLYFYWYRQILGQKVEFLVSFYNNEISEKSEIFDDQFSVERPDGSNFTLKIRSTKLEDSAMYFCASSESQVAKNIQYFGAGTRLSVL.

This rearrangement joins TRBV6-1 to TRBJ2-7, with no clear D. The CDR3 totals 14 residues. Trimming stripped 8 bases from V and 2 bases from J, with 16 bases between. Germline V CDR1 and CDR2: MNHNS, SASEGT. The DNA for the CDR3 is TGTGCCAGCTTCACAATTGCAGGAACCTACGAGCAGTACTTC. Amino acids: CASFTIAGTYEQYF.

This clone was observed once. This sequence joins TRBV11-2 and TRBJ2-5, with 10 bases fitting TRBD1. Per germline, CDR1 SGHAT and CDR2 FQNNGV. Losses at the gene ends were 5 bases for V and 5 bases for J; bases not matched to a gene: 5. The CDR3 runs to 14 residues. Written as DNA, the CDR3 is TGTGCCAGCAGCCCGACAGGGGGCCGGGAGACCCAGTACTTC. Amino acids: CASSPTGGRETQYF.

This clone appeared a single time. The V call is TRBV2, the J call TRBJ1-5; a possible D gene is TRBD1 (5 bases). Germline V gene lookup returns CDR1 SNHLY and CDR2 FYNNEI. The CDR3 sequence is 14 residues long. V was trimmed by 6 bases and J by 11 bases, leaving 20 bases between them. The chain's CDR3 is CASRDGGIGTTQHF. In nucleotides, the CDR3 is TGTGCCAGCAGAGACGGGGGGATCGGGACGACCCAGCATTTT.

This clone was detected a few times. V usage is TRBV28 and J usage is TRBJ2-7; D uncertain. CDR1 MDHEN and CDR2 SYDVKM come from the germline V gene. This CDR3 has 13 residues. The germline V and J ends were trimmed by 1 base and 3 bases, with 7 bases remaining between them. CDR3 sequence (DNA): TGTGCCAGCAGTTTATTCCCAGGCTACGAGCAGTACTTC. Residues: CASSLFPGYEQYF. Based on the CDR3 plus reference TRBV28 and TRBJ2-7, the full variable domain is DVKVTQSSRYLVKRTGEKVFLECVQDMDHENMFWYRQDPGLGLRLIYFSYDVKMKEKGDIPEGYSVSREKKERFSLILESASTNQTSMYLCASSLFPGYEQYFGPGTRLTVT.

The count of this clone is one. The V and J genes are TRBV4-1 and TRBJ2-2; 8 nucleotides align to TRBD2. This CDR3 contains 17 residues. The germline V gene has CDR1 MGHRA and CDR2 YSYEKL. J gave up 5 bases and V 0 bases, and 8 bases lay outside the gene matches. CDR3 nucleotides: TGCGCCAGCAGCCAAGATCTCGGCGGGGGGCTGACCGGGGAGCTGTTTTTT. Amino acid sequence: CASSQDLGGGLTGELFF.

The rearrangement links TRBV14 to TRBJ2-3, with a weak D call TRBD1 (5 bases). With 1 base removed from V and 3 bases from J, the gap between germline ends came to 5 bases. The CDR3 totals 13 residues. Germline lookup yields CDR1 SGHDN and CDR2 FVKESK. CDR3 nucleotides: TGTGCCAGCAGCCAAGGACAGACAGATACGCAGTATTTT. It specifies CASSQGQTDTQYF.

This clone was seen only a few times. This chain joins TRBV5-6 and TRBJ2-7; D is ambiguous. This CDR3 spans 14 amino acids. CDR1 and CDR2 (germline): SGHDT, YYEEEE. The V gene lost 0 bases and the J gene lost 1 base, with 8 bases spanning the gap. This CDR3 reads CASSLGARSYEQYF. CDR3 bases: TGTGCCAGCAGCTTGGGCGCCCGGTCCTACGAGCAGTACTTC.

This chain joins TRBV5-1 and TRBJ1-3, with TRBD1 matching 7 bases. Germline loops: CDR1 SGHRS, CDR2 YFSETQ. V lost 0 bases, J lost 2 bases, and 2 bases stayed unmatched. The CDR3 consists of 15 residues. This CDR3 reads CASSLGDRAGNTIYF. As DNA, the CDR3 is TGCGCCAGCAGCTTGGGTGACAGGGCTGGAAACACCATATATTTT.

With respect to this clone: A read error may produce the germline difference seen at one junction end. The rearrangement uses TRBV7-9 and TRBJ1-1, with D possibly matching TRBD1 (5 bases). Germline V gene lookup returns CDR1 SEHNR and CDR2 FQNEAQ (reference sequence). This CDR3 is 17 amino acids long. In DNA form, the CDR3 reads TGTGCCAACAGCTTAGGGGCTTTAGGCAGCACGAACACTGAAGCTTTCTTT. Translating it yields CANSLGALGSTNTEAFF.

There are a few counts of this clone. The genes are TRBV7-9 and TRBJ2-1; 10 bases map to TRBD2. This CDR3 contains 15 residues. CDR1 is SEHNR, CDR2 FQNEAQ, per germline (reference sequence). With V trimmed by 4 bases and J by 9 bases, 9 bases remained unmatched. The CDR3 DNA reads TGTGCCAGCAGCTCAACAGCGGGAGGGCTGAGTGAGCAGTTCTTC. Its protein is CASSSTAGGLSEQFF.

The table lists this clone with a few counts. J is TRBJ2-7 and V is TRBV30, with a possible D match to TRBD1 (5 bases). CDR3 length equals 13 residues. Germline loops: CDR1 GTSNPN, CDR2 SVGIG (reference sequence). V was clipped by 4 bases and J by 2 bases, with 12 bases between them. CDR3: CAWTRLQAYEQYF. The CDR3 region has the DNA TGTGCCTGGACCCGTCTACAGGCCTACGAGCAGTACTTC.

The J gene is TRBJ2-5, the V gene TRBV27; TRBD2 aligns across 8 bases. CDR3 size: 16 residues. V lost 5 bases to trimming and J lost 4 bases; unmatched junction nucleotides: 12. Germline lookup yields CDR1 MNHEY and CDR2 SMNVEV (reference sequence). The CDR3 nucleotides are TGTGCCAGCAGTCCCGCCCGGGGGGGAGTGGGAGAGACCCAGTACTTC. Translation: CASSPARGGVGETQYF.

The chain has TRBV9 and TRBJ1-2; no clear D. Germline V CDR1 and CDR2: SGDLS, YYNGEE. The ends were cut back, 0 bases at V and 0 bases at J, with 12 bases in the middle. The length of the CDR3 is 16 residues. CDR3 coding DNA: TGTGCCAGCAGCGTAGATCGAGGTGGAGCTAACTATGGCTACACCTTC. Translated: CASSVDRGGANYGYTF.